This T cell receptor beta chain was captured in a study of early T cells in non-severe SARS-CoV-2 infection. Study-wide background: Sequenced bulk RNA came from whole blood that was unsorted, and chains were unpaired. Whole-study results and caveats: Anti-spike CD8 specificities were favored by VDJdb matching, whose results missed private and CD4 specificities.

This clonotype was seen more than once but under ten times. Its antigen remains unidentified. CDR1 and CDR2 (germline): DFQATT, SNEGSKA (reference sequence). The CDR3 has 11 residues. The J segment lost 6 bases and the V segment lost 6 bases, leaving 4 bases of the junction unmatched. As part of library construction, unique molecular identifiers were attached to individual cDNA molecules. TCRdb passed the 5' RACE reads through MiXCR, listing each CDR3 protein once. This sample yields about 70,000 distinct CDR3 sequences, of which about 12% are seen a single time; around 15% belongs to the top ten. Sequenced here: whole blood, sampled at baseline. This TCR was recovered from an adult who was a healthcare worker with PCR-confirmed SARS-CoV-2 infection or an uninfected control (not recorded which). The donor label of this sample is uncertain. The chain employs TRBV20-1 and TRBJ2-7, with TRBD2 matching 8 bases. CDR3 loop: CSARGGLEQYF. The CDR3 DNA is TGCAGTGCCCGGGGGGGGCTCGAGCAGTACTTC.